The clone carrying this T cell receptor beta chain appeared a single time. This sample is part of a study of OX40 agonist ivuxolimab in advanced cancers. For the study at large: The dose-escalation group included hepatocellular carcinoma, melanoma, renal cell carcinoma and head and neck cancer. A male proportion of about 84% was recorded, with mean age approximately 60 years and range about 20 to 85.

The assay was immunoSEQ multiplex PCR, and TCRdb's table has in-frame clones only and misses some. In the table there are 40,000 to 45,000 clones, 86% of which are singletons. The germline V gene encodes CDR1 LGHNA and CDR2 YSLEER. V trimming: 2 bases; J trimming: 0 bases; junction bases outside the gene matches: 11. This CDR3 spans 19 amino acids. The TCR was taken from an adult with an advanced solid tumor such as melanoma, head and neck, liver or kidney cancer. V gene TRBV4-3 combines with J gene TRBJ2-1, with TRBD2 matching over 9 bases. The sample in question was CD4+ or CD8+ T cells sorted from blood, obtained in a trial of the OX40 agonist ivuxolimab. CDR3 coding DNA: TGCGCCAGCAGCCAACTCCTAAGCGGGGGGTATGTCTCCTACAATGAGCAGTTCTTC. Its translation is CASSQLLSGGYVSYNEQFF.